The 8 T cell receptor beta chains in this list originate from one sample, sequenced in a study of T cells in localized non-small cell lung cancer. Profiled with immunoSEQ multiplex PCR; TCRdb holds only in-frame clones, not every one. The sample has about 22,000 clones; roughly nine tenths are singletons. Here the sequenced sample was PBMCs, taken before any cancer treatment. Receptor source: a man between 40 and 69 years old with stage II squamous cell lung carcinoma.

This chain uses TRBV7-9 with TRBJ2-7; unclear D gene. The CDR3 runs 12 residues. The V gene lost 1 base and the J gene lost 5 bases, with 6 bases spanning the gap. Germline CDR1 is SEHNR and CDR2 is FQNEAQ (reference sequence). CDR3 amino acids: CASSLGNNEQYF. The CDR3 DNA sequence: TGTGCCAGCAGCTTAGGGAACAACGAGCAGTACTTC.

The rearrangement joins TRBV5-4 to TRBJ1-2, with D possibly matching TRBD1 (5 bases). Trimming removed 2 bases at V and 2 bases at J, with 10 bases between. CDR3 length equals 14 residues. The germline gives CDR1 SGHNT, CDR2 YYREEE (reference sequence). The CDR3 DNA reads as TGTGCCAGCAGCTTCGACAGAGTAAACTATGGCTACACCTTC. It translates to CASSFDRVNYGYTF. The full variable domain, rest sourced from reference TRBV5-4 and TRBJ1-2, is ETGVTQSPTHLIKTRGQQVTLRCSSQSGHNTVSWYQQALGQGPQFIFQYYREEENGRGNFPPRFSGLQFPNYSSELNVNALELDDSALYLCASSFDRVNYGYTFGSGTRLTVV.

The rearrangement uses TRBV5-5 and TRBJ2-7; tentative D call: TRBD1 (7 bases). The CDR3 length is 16 residues. Trimming shortened V by 2 bases and J by 0 bases, and 15 bases separated the two germline ends. The germline V gene has CDR1 SGHKS and CDR2 YYEKEE (reference sequence). In DNA form, the CDR3 reads TGTGCCAGCAGCTTCTCAGGGGGGTCCGTCTCCTACGAGCAGTACTTC. Protein sequence: CASSFSGGSVSYEQYF.

The V gene is TRBV10-1, the J gene TRBJ2-7; TRBD1 or TRBD2 may be the D gene (5 bases each). V was trimmed by 2 bases and J by 6 bases, leaving 14 bases between them. CDR1 WNHNN and CDR2 SYGVQD come from the germline V gene (reference sequence). This CDR3 is 14 amino acids long. CDR3 nucleotides: TGCGCCAGCAGTGAGGGGGACGTGGCTGGCGAGCAGTACTTC. Translation: CASSEGDVAGEQYF.

V is TRBV4-3 and J is TRBJ2-1, with 7 positions matching TRBD1. The CDR3 consists of 15 residues. Germline V lookup: CDR1 LGHNA, CDR2 YSLEER. With 1 base clipped from V and 4 bases from J, the junction kept 4 bases outside the gene matches. CDR3 sequence (DNA): TGCGCCAGCAGCCAAGGGACAGGCTTTTACAATGAGCAGTTCTTC. Translating it yields CASSQGTGFYNEQFF.

The chain combines TRBV29-1 with TRBJ2-5, with 11 nucleotides matching TRBD2. V was clipped by 4 bases and J by 4 bases; unmatched bases: 5. CDR3 length: 14 amino acids. Looked up from germline, CDR1 is SQVTM and CDR2 is ANQGSEA. CDR3 amino acids: CSVVASGRLETQYF. The CDR3, as DNA: TGCAGCGTTGTAGCTAGCGGGAGGTTAGAGACCCAGTACTTC.

The genes are TRBV5-1 and TRBJ2-7; D perhaps matches TRBD1 (6 bases). The germline V and J ends were trimmed by 2 bases and 0 bases, with 9 bases remaining between them. This CDR3 comprises 14 residues. Germline CDR1 reads SGHRS; CDR2 reads YFSETQ. CDR3 sequence: CASSFEGGSYEQYF. DNA for the CDR3: TGCGCCAGCAGCTTCGAAGGGGGCTCCTACGAGCAGTACTTC.

As DNA, the CDR3 is TGCGCCAGCAGTCTTACATCGGGCAATGAGCAGTTCTTC. Protein product: CASSLTSGNEQFF. The genes are TRBV10-1 and TRBJ2-1; no definite D call. The CDR3 extends over 13 amino acids. V lost 5 bases, J lost 6 bases, and 11 bases lay in between. Per the germline V gene, CDR1 is WNHNN and CDR2 is SYGVQD (reference sequence).